A single sample is the source of the 28 T cell receptor beta chains below, sequenced in a study of T-cell reconstitution after alpha-beta-depleted transplantation in children. A TCRbeta library incorporating unique molecular identifiers was prepared. Each CDR3 protein gets one entry after TCRdb re-called the PCR reads with MiXCR. The sample shows about 250,000 distinct CDR3 sequences, 20% to 30% of them seen only once. The specimen was PBMCs, mostly from graft donor cells, collected 360 days after TCRalphabeta/CD19-depleted stem cell transplant. These receptors all stem from a female patient aged 2-10 years who had a stem cell transplant for congenital amegakaryocytic thrombocytopenia, so the T cells may come from the graft donor.

This clonotype came up a few times. This chain uses TRBV10-1 with TRBJ2-2; D might be TRBD1 or TRBD2, each matching 5 bases. Looked up from germline, CDR1 is WNHNN and CDR2 is SYGVQD (reference sequence). Trimming pared 0 bases from V and 10 bases from J, leaving 18 bases between. CDR3 length: 16 residues. The CDR3 sequence is CASSESLGDDPKELFF. CDR3 bases: TGCGCCAGCAGTGAGTCCCTAGGGGACGACCCGAAGGAGCTGTTTTTT.

The chain uses TRBV28 and TRBJ2-1; no clear D gene. The CDR3 extends over 12 amino acids. In germline, CDR1 is MDHEN, CDR2 SYDVKM. Trimming removed 8 bases from V and 7 bases from J, with 12 bases in between. CDR3 DNA sequence: TGTGCCAGCGCCTCACACTGGAATGAGCAGTTCTTC. This encodes CASASHWNEQFF.

The rearrangement links TRBV25-1 to TRBJ2-5; tentative D call: TRBD1 (6 bases). The germline V gene encodes CDR1 MGHDK and CDR2 SYGVNS. The CDR3 loop spans 14 amino acids. V shed 7 bases and J shed 5 bases, with 17 bases lying between them. The CDR3 DNA reads TGTGCCAGCAATTCACCAGGGGTATCGGAGACCCAGTACTTC. Its protein is CASNSPGVSETQYF.

This clonotype was seen more than once but under ten times. The genes are TRBV29-1 and TRBJ2-3; D perhaps matches TRBD2 (5 bases). Between the trimmed V and J ends, which lost 3 bases and 3 bases, there was a span of 16 bases. The CDR3 totals 15 residues. CDR1 and CDR2 (germline): SQVTM, ANQGSEA. CDR3 residues: CSVEEFGVATDTQYF. DNA for the CDR3: TGCAGCGTTGAGGAGTTCGGGGTGGCGACAGATACGCAGTATTTT.

This clonotype showed up many times. The rearrangement links TRBV4-2 to TRBJ2-2; D uncertain. Germline V lookup: CDR1 LGHNA, CDR2 YNFKEQ. The CDR3 length is 16 residues. Trimming stripped 1 base from V and 6 bases from J, with 15 bases between. The CDR3 bases are TGTGCCAGCAGCCAAGGCTCGGGCAGACCGCCCGGGGAGCTGTTTTTT. As protein: CASSQGSGRPPGELFF.

The gene calls are TRBV25-1 and TRBJ1-2; 11 nucleotides align to TRBD1. The CDR3 totals 16 residues. Germline assignment: CDR1 MGHDK and CDR2 SYGVNS. V was clipped by 3 bases and J by 7 bases; unmatched bases: 10. The CDR3 region is CASSDSTGQGASGYTF. The DNA of the CDR3 is TGTGCCAGCAGTGATTCCACCGGACAGGGGGCCTCTGGCTACACCTTC.

With regard to this clonotype: With a much larger clone just one base away, this may be a read error. The gene calls are TRBV28 and TRBJ1-1; no clear D. The V gene lost 0 bases and the J gene lost 1 base, with 3 bases spanning the gap. Germline V gene data show CDR1 as MDHEN and CDR2 as SYDVKM. The CDR3 covers 13 residues. Written as DNA, the CDR3 is TGTGCCAGCAGTTTATGGCCGAACACTGAAGCTTTCTTT. Protein sequence: CASSLWPNTEAFF.

The V gene is TRBV12-5, the J gene TRBJ2-1; D tentatively reads TRBD1 or TRBD2 (7 bases each). With 1 base removed from V and 7 bases from J, the gap between germline ends came to 20 bases. Germline V lookup: CDR1 LGHNT, CDR2 FRNRAP. The CDR3 runs 17 residues. CDR3 residues: CASGLGTPGGANNEQFF. The CDR3, as DNA: TGTGCTAGTGGTTTGGGAACTCCAGGGGGGGCAAATAATGAGCAGTTCTTC.

This clonotype has a count of ten or more. V and J are TRBV20-1 and TRBJ2-3; 10 nucleotides agree with TRBD2. J lost 5 bases, V lost 1 base, and 9 bases had no gene match. Germline assignment: CDR1 DFQATT and CDR2 SNEGSKA (reference sequence). This CDR3 contains 16 residues. The CDR3 DNA is TGCAGTGCTAGAGGCCCCAGCGGGGGGGGGCGAGATACGCAGTATTTT. Translation gives CSARGPSGGGRDTQYF.

This clonotype came up a few times. The rearrangement uses TRBV20-1 and TRBJ1-2; 9 bases fit TRBD1. CDR3 length: 13 amino acids. The trim removed 6 bases at V and 4 bases at J, leaving 6 bases unmatched. Per germline, CDR1 DFQATT and CDR2 SNEGSKA (reference sequence). This CDR3 reads CSARTGVLYGYTF. The CDR3 nucleotides are TGCAGTGCCCGGACAGGGGTCCTCTATGGCTACACCTTC.

This chain uses TRBV6-1 with TRBJ2-7, with D perhaps TRBD1 (6 bases). Trimming removed 7 bases at V and 0 bases at J, with 16 bases between. The CDR3 sequence is 15 residues long. Germline values: CDR1 MNHNS, CDR2 SASEGT. CDR3 sequence (DNA): TGTGCCAGCACCAGGGACACCTACTTCTCCTACGAGCAGTACTTC. The encoded protein is CASTRDTYFSYEQYF.

This clonotype was detected many times. The CDR3: CSAEDGDSYNEQFF. As DNA, the CDR3 is TGCAGTGCTGAAGACGGGGACTCCTACAATGAGCAGTTCTTC. This chain connects TRBV20-1 to TRBJ2-1, with D perhaps matching TRBD2 (5 bases). Germline CDR1 reads DFQATT; CDR2 reads SNEGSKA (reference sequence). Trimming took off 5 bases at V and 0 bases at J, with 11 bases between the two ends. CDR3 length: 14 residues.

The chain employs TRBV10-3 and TRBJ1-6; D is undetermined. Looked up from germline, CDR1 is ENHRY and CDR2 is SYGVKD. The V end lost 0 bases, the J end lost 10 bases, and 10 bases lay between the germline ends. The CDR3 runs to 14 residues. The CDR3 sequence: CAISESMGGSPLHF. Written as DNA, the CDR3 is TGTGCCATCAGTGAGTCGATGGGCGGATCACCCCTCCACTTT.

This clonotype was detected only a few times. The rearrangement joins TRBV2 to TRBJ2-1; D call uncertain. The CDR3 has 13 amino acids. V dropped 5 bases and J dropped 3 bases, with 8 bases sitting between them. Germline CDR1 SNHLY, CDR2 FYNNEI. The CDR3: CASSKDHYNEQFF. The DNA for the CDR3 is TGTGCCAGCAGTAAAGACCACTACAATGAGCAGTTCTTC.

This chain joins TRBV5-4 and TRBJ2-5; unclear D gene. The CDR3 runs 13 residues. Trimming stripped 0 bases from V and 9 bases from J, with 12 bases between. Looked up from germline, CDR1 is SGHNT and CDR2 is YYREEE (reference sequence). Here the CDR3 DNA reads TGTGCCAGCAGCTTGGGTGAAGAGATGTCCCAGTACTTC. Translation: CASSLGEEMSQYF.

CDR3 nucleotide sequence: TGTGCCAGTAGTATTGGGACCGGTGGGGCCAACGTCCTGACTTTC. Protein product: CASSIGTGGANVLTF. The chain recombines TRBV19 with TRBJ2-6; D may match TRBD1 or TRBD2 (5 bases each). Germline V gene sequence: CDR1 LNHDA, CDR2 SQIVND (reference sequence). Trimming shortened V by 3 bases and J by 3 bases, and 9 bases separated the two germline ends. The CDR3 length is 15 residues.

The chain employs TRBV19 and TRBJ2-3, with unresolved D. Germline V CDR1 and CDR2: LNHDA, SQIVND (reference sequence). The CDR3 spans 16 residues. Trimming pared 6 bases from V and 5 bases from J, leaving 21 bases between. For the CDR3, the DNA is TGTGCCAGTAGCCTCAACGGACCCCGGGCCATAGATACGCAGTATTTT. As protein: CASSLNGPRAIDTQYF.

V gene TRBV4-1 combines with J gene TRBJ1-1; possible D gene TRBD1, 5 bases. The CDR3 runs to 14 residues. Between the trimmed V and J ends, which lost 3 bases and 11 bases, there was a span of 19 bases. CDR1 is MGHRA, CDR2 YSYEKL, per germline. The DNA of the CDR3 is TGCGCCAGCAGCCACACCGGGACCCCACCTTTTGCTTTCTTT. It encodes CASSHTGTPPFAFF.

The sample holds many counts of this clonotype. The V call is TRBV29-1, the J call TRBJ2-2; D call uncertain. The CDR3 totals 13 residues. Trimming took 4 bases from V and 4 from J, leaving 10 bases between them. Germline CDR1 reads SQVTM; CDR2 reads ANQGSEA. The DNA of the CDR3 is TGCAGCGTTGTCGGTTCGGGCACCGGGGAGCTGTTTTTT. It specifies CSVVGSGTGELFF.

The rearrangement links TRBV29-1 to TRBJ2-1, with 7 bases aligning to TRBD1. The trim removed 0 bases at V and 0 bases at J, leaving 14 bases unmatched. Germline assignment: CDR1 SQVTM and CDR2 ANQGSEA. The CDR3 consists of 19 residues. In DNA form, the CDR3 reads TGCAGCGTTGAAGATCTGGAGGCTAGGACAGGTGCCTCCTACAATGAGCAGTTCTTC. Its protein product is CSVEDLEARTGASYNEQFF.

The rearrangement uses TRBV11-3 and TRBJ2-1; TRBD2 matches 8 bases. The V gene's germline CDR1 is SGHNT and CDR2 YENEEA. The CDR3 loop spans 22 amino acids. V dropped 1 base and J dropped 0; count of bases not matched to a gene: 20. CDR3 amino acids: CASSLVGGWTSGGTSSYNEQFF. CDR3 in DNA: TGTGCCAGCAGCTTAGTCGGGGGTTGGACCAGCGGGGGTACCAGCTCCTACAATGAGCAGTTCTTC.

This clonotype has only a few counts. The chain uses TRBV5-8 and TRBJ1-3; no clear D. This CDR3 contains 17 residues. The germline V and J ends were trimmed by 5 bases and 0 bases, with 18 bases remaining between them. The germline gives CDR1 SGHTS, CDR2 YDEGEE. CDR3 nucleotides: TGTGCCAGCAGATCAACAGTATACCCGAGCTCTGGAAACACCATATATTTT. Translation gives CASRSTVYPSSGNTIYF.

This chain links TRBV30 with TRBJ2-3, with D unresolved. The germline V gene has CDR1 GTSNPN and CDR2 SVGIG (reference sequence). The CDR3 contains 14 residues. Trimming took 0 bases from V and 5 from J, leaving 12 bases between them. This CDR3 reads CAWSVSAPGDTQYF. For the CDR3, the DNA is TGTGCCTGGAGTGTTTCGGCCCCAGGAGATACGCAGTATTTT.

The chain links TRBV7-2 to TRBJ2-7, with 9 bases fitting TRBD1. CDR1 SGHTA and CDR2 FQGNSA come from the germline V gene. The CDR3 runs to 17 residues. J was trimmed by 3 bases and V by 2 bases; bases with no gene match: 11. The CDR3, as DNA: TGTGCCAGCAGCTTAAGCCCCGGGACAGGGATTCACTACGAGCAGTACTTC. Its translation: CASSLSPGTGIHYEQYF.

This clonotype was seen more than once but under ten times. The chain recombines TRBV12-3 or TRBV12-4 with TRBJ2-7; TRBD2 is a possible D gene (7 bases). CDR3 length: 12 residues. The ends were cut back, 3 bases at V and 6 bases at J, with 9 bases in the middle. CDR3 coding DNA: TGTGCCAGCAGTTTTAGGGGGGGCGAGCAGTACTTC. Translating gives CASSFRGGEQYF.

The V and J genes are TRBV2 and TRBJ2-1, with a possible D match to TRBD1 (6 bases). V gave up 6 bases and J gave up 4 bases, with 10 bases separating them. In germline, CDR1 is SNHLY, CDR2 FYNNEI. The CDR3 is made up of 13 amino acids. CDR3 bases: TGTGCCAGCAGATGGGGGCGTTACAATGAGCAGTTCTTC. It codes for CASRWGRYNEQFF. The variable domain in full, completed from reference TRBV2 and TRBJ2-1, reads EPEVTQTPSHQVTQMGQEVILRCVPISNHLYFYWYRQILGQKVEFLVSFYNNEISEKSEIFDDQFSVERPDGSNFTLKIRSTKLEDSAMYFCASRWGRYNEQFFGPGTRLTVL.

This rearrangement joins TRBV20-1 to TRBJ1-1; D is possibly TRBD1 (5 bases). The V gene lost 3 bases and the J gene lost 5 bases, with 13 bases spanning the gap. This CDR3 is 13 amino acids long. CDR1 and CDR2 from the germline V gene are DFQATT and SNEGSKA (reference sequence). The CDR3, as DNA: TGCAGTGCTAGCGAGGGGATGAGTACTGAAGCTTTCTTT. Its protein product is CSASEGMSTEAFF.

This clonotype was seen at least ten times. The CDR3 nucleotides read TGTGCCAGCAGCTACGCTTACGAGCAGTACTTC. It translates to CASSYAYEQYF. This chain uses TRBV3-1 with TRBJ2-7, with D uncertain. Germline values: CDR1 LGHDT, CDR2 YNNKEL (reference sequence). Trimming cost V 5 bases and J 4 bases, with 6 bases left between them. This CDR3 region has 11 residues.